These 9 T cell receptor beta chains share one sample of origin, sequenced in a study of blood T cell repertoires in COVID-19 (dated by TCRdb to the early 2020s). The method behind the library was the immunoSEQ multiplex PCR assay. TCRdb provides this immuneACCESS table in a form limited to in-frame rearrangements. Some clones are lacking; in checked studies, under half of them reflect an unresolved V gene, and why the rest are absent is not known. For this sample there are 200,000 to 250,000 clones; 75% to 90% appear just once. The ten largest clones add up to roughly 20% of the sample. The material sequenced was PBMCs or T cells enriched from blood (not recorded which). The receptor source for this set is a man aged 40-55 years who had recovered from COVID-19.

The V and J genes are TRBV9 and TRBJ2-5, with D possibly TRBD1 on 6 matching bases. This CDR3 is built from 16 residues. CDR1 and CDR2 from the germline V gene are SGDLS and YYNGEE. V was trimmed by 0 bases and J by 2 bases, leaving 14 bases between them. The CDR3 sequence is CASSVVPGVGQETQYF. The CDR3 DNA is TGTGCCAGCAGCGTAGTCCCAGGGGTGGGGCAAGAGACCCAGTACTTC.

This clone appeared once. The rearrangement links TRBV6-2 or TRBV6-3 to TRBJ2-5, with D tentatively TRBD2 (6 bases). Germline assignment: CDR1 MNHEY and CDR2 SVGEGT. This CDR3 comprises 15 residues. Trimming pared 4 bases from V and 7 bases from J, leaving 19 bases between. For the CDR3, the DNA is TGTGCCAGCAGTTCACAGAAAGCTATTAGCGGGACCCAGTACTTC. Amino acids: CASSSQKAISGTQYF.

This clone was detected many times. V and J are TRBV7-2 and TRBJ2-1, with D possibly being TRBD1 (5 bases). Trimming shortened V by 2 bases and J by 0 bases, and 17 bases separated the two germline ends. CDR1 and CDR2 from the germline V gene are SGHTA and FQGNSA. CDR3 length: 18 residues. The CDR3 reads CASSLTLTVGASYNEQFF. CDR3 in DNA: TGTGCCAGCAGCTTAACACTCACCGTTGGGGCCTCCTACAATGAGCAGTTCTTC.

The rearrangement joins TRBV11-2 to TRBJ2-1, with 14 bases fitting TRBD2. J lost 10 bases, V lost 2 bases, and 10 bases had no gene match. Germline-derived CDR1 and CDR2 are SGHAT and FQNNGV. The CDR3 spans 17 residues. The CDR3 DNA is TGTGCCAGCAGCTTAAGTTCCGGGACTAGCGGGAGAAGGGAGCAGTTCTTC. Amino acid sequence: CASSLSSGTSGRREQFF.

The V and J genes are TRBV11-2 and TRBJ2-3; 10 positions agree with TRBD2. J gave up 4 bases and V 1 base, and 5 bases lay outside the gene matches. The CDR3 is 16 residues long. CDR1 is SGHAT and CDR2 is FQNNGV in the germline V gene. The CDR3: CASSLGVGTSADTQYF. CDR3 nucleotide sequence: TGTGCCAGCAGCTTAGGCGTAGGGACTAGCGCAGATACGCAGTATTTT.

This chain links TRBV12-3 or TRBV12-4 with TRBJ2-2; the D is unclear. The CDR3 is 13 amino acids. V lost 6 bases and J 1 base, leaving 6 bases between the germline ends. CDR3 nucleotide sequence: TGTGCCAGCAGACTCTTGAACACCGGGGAGCTGTTTTTT. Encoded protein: CASRLLNTGELFF.

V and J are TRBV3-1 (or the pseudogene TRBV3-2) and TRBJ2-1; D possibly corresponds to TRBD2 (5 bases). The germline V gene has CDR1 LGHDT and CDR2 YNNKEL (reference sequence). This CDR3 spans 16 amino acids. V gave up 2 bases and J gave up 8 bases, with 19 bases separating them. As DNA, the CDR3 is TGTGCCAGCAGCCAACGGGGTCAGCGGTATAGTGATGAGCAGTTCTTC. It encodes CASSQRGQRYSDEQFF.

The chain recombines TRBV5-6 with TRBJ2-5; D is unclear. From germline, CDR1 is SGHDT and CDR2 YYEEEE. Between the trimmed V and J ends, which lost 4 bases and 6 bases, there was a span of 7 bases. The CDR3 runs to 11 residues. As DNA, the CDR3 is TGTGCCAGCAGCCCATTCAAGACCCAGTACTTC. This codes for CASSPFKTQYF.

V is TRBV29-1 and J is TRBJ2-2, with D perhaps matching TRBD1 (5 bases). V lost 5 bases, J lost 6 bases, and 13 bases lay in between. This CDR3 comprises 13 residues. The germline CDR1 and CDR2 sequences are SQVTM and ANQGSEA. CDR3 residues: CSVRATEAGELFF. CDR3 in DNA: TGCAGCGTTCGTGCGACAGAGGCCGGGGAGCTGTTTTTT.